This T cell receptor (beta chain) was sequenced during a study of T cell responses to AZD1222 COVID-19 vaccine. The CDR3 length is 16 residues. Germline V gene sequence: CDR1 LGHDT, CDR2 YNNKEL (reference sequence). V was clipped by 3 bases and J by 4 bases, with 18 bases between them. Generated by immunoSEQ multiplex PCR, the TCRdb table keeps only in-frame clones and is missing some. The table shows approximately 74,000 clones, with around 86% occurring only once. V is TRBV3-1 (or the pseudogene TRBV3-2) and J is TRBJ1-2, with D possibly matching TRBD1 (5 bases). The TCR originated in an adult in good health. This sample comprised peripheral blood, obtained on day 0 of AZD1222 vaccination. DNA for the CDR3: TGTGCCAGCAGCCAGAGGGCGGTGGCCGGGGGCTATGGCTACACCTTC. Encoded protein: CASSQRAVAGGYGYTF.